This T cell receptor (beta chain) was sequenced during a study of blood T cell repertoires in COVID-19. Overall study: Nucleic acid was either cDNA or gDNA, and it came from T cells, B-cell-depleted T cells, or PBMCs.

This CDR3 comprises 16 residues. The V gene end was trimmed by 5 bases and the J gene end by 1 base; junction bases not matched to a gene: 9. The germline V gene has CDR1 MDHEN and CDR2 SYDVKM. The authors' processing: How many nucleated cells were present was estimated from reference gene primer amplification. Sequencing was performed with immunoSEQ multiplex PCR; in TCRdb, only in-frame clones are kept and a portion is missing. V and J calls plus clone size are reproduced from that table; the DNA served to infer D and trimming. The data contain some 50,000 clones, around 84% of them singletons. This sequence originates from a human donor in a cohort sampled during active COVID-19. The V and J genes are TRBV28 and TRBJ1-2; 8 positions match TRBD1. The sample consisted of peripheral blood. The CDR3 DNA follows: TGTGCCAGCAGTCCCCCCCCCGGACAGGGTAACTATGGCTACACCTTC. Translation gives CASSPPPGQGNYGYTF.